The 6 T cell receptor beta chains below come from one sample, sequenced in a study of identical twins. From the 5' RACE reads, TCRdb called clonotypes with MiXCR, one entry per CDR3 protein. The sample has roughly 690,000 distinct CDR3 sequences, about 20% seen once. This sample also belongs to another study, concerning T cells expressing NK-cell markers.

The sequenced sample consisted of PBMCs. Source of these receptors: a woman between 18 and 30 years old in good health.

This chain uses TRBV11-3 with TRBJ2-3; 13 nucleotides line up with TRBD2. The CDR3 has 16 residues. The ends lost 5 bases at V and 2 bases at J; junction bases unmatched: 4. Germline V gene sequence: CDR1 SGHNT, CDR2 YENEEA. CDR3 in amino acids: CASSPGTSGDTDTQYF. CDR3 DNA: TGTGCCAGCAGCCCCGGGACTAGCGGGGACACAGATACGCAGTATTTT.

The chain links TRBV9 to TRBJ2-7; 10 bases align to TRBD1. Losses at the gene ends were 5 bases for V and 4 bases for J; bases not matched to a gene: 12. Germline lookup yields CDR1 SGDLS and CDR2 YYNGEE. This CDR3 has 16 residues. In DNA, the CDR3 is TGTGCCAGCAGTCGACAGGGGGCCCTGGTACCTTACGAGCAGTACTTC. Protein sequence: CASSRQGALVPYEQYF.

This clonotype was counted between two and nine times. The genes are TRBV5-1 and TRBJ2-1, with 10 positions matching TRBD2. Trimming cost V 2 bases and J 0 bases; bases outside gene matches: 5. CDR3 size: 17 residues. Germline CDR1 reads SGHRS; CDR2 reads YFSETQ. The CDR3 sequence: CASSFAPSGSSYNEQFF. Here the CDR3 DNA reads TGCGCCAGCAGCTTTGCTCCTAGCGGGAGCTCCTACAATGAGCAGTTCTTC. The entire variable domain, with the rest obtained from reference TRBV5-1 and TRBJ2-1, is as follows: KAGVTQTPRYLIKTRGQQVTLSCSPISGHRSVSWYQQTPGQGLQFLFEYFSETQRNKGNFPGRFSGRQFSNSRSEMNVSTLELGDSALYLCASSFAPSGSSYNEQFFGPGTRLTVL.

This chain joins TRBV12-3 or TRBV12-4 and TRBJ2-5; D might be TRBD2 (6 bases). CDR3 length: 14 amino acids. The ends were cut back, 8 bases at V and 0 bases at J, with 13 bases in the middle. CDR3 nucleotide sequence: TGTGCCAGCGCGAGACTAGGGTACCAAGAGACCCAGTACTTC. It is translated as CASARLGYQETQYF.

This chain connects TRBV6-1 to TRBJ2-3; D ambiguous. Trimming pared 5 bases from V and 4 bases from J, leaving 10 bases between. The CDR3 contains 13 residues. Germline CDR1 reads MNHNS; CDR2 reads SASEGT. CDR3 coding DNA: TGTGCCAGCAGTCGATCCTCCCCAGATACGCAGTATTTT. Residues: CASSRSSPDTQYF.

The chain uses TRBV29-1 and TRBJ2-1; 11 bases match TRBD2. The CDR3 is 16 residues long. Per the germline V gene, CDR1 is SQVTM and CDR2 is ANQGSEA. V gave up 4 bases and J gave up 5 bases; unmatched junction bases: 10. The CDR3 sequence is CSVVYPSGGSHNEQFF. CDR3 bases: TGCAGCGTTGTATACCCTAGCGGGGGGTCCCACAATGAGCAGTTCTTC.